This passage covers 2 T cell receptor beta chains from one sample sequenced in a study of blood T cell repertoires in COVID-19. Assay used: immunoSEQ multiplex PCR; TCRdb lists only in-frame clones, some missing. Among 310,000 or so clones listed, roughly 87% were seen once. Sequencing used peripheral blood. These TCRs come from a man younger than 40 with COVID-19, enrolled during active disease.

The chain has TRBV27 and TRBJ1-2; D perhaps matches TRBD1 (6 bases). CDR3 length: 15 amino acids. The V gene's germline CDR1 is MNHEY and CDR2 SMNVEV (reference sequence). V was clipped by 8 bases and J by 2 bases, with 18 bases between them. Written as DNA, the CDR3 is TGTGCCAGCTGCTTAACCCTTACAGGGAACTATGGCTACACCTTC. Translating gives CASCLTLTGNYGYTF.

This chain links TRBV4-2 with TRBJ1-4, with D unclear. V lost 1 base and J 0 bases, leaving 9 bases between the germline ends. CDR3 length equals 16 residues. Germline assignment: CDR1 LGHNA and CDR2 YNFKEQ. CDR3 bases: TGTGCCAGCAGCCAAGCCCGACAAGCAACTAATGAAAAACTGTTTTTT. Its protein product is CASSQARQATNEKLFF.